This T cell receptor (beta chain) emerged from a study of cytomegalovirus exposure and HLA in healthy donors. The PCR used 60 Vbeta and 13 Jbeta primers. Profiled with immunoSEQ multiplex PCR; TCRdb holds only in-frame clones, not every one. The data contain fewer than 140,000 clones, under 80% of them singletons. The source of this sequence is a woman aged 45-59 years in good health and CMV-seropositive. Input material: PBMCs.

As DNA, the CDR3 is TGTGCCATCAGTGACAGGGAAGATAACTATGGCTACACCTTC. Translated: CAISDREDNYGYTF. This chain joins TRBV10-3 and TRBJ1-2; D may be TRBD1 (5 bases). Germline lookup yields CDR1 ENHRY and CDR2 SYGVKD. Trimming cost V 3 bases and J 1 base, with 9 bases left between them. The length of the CDR3 is 14 residues.